The 27 T cell receptor beta chains reported below all come from one sample, sequenced in a study of blood T cell repertoires in COVID-19. The data were produced by immunoSEQ multiplex PCR, yet TCRdb's version contains in-frame clones alone and is incomplete. The sample records tens of thousands of clones, about 80% being singletons. The source material was peripheral blood. These receptors all come from a woman in her 70s with acute or convalescent COVID-19.

The chain couples TRBV2 to TRBJ2-2, with a weak D call TRBD1 (6 bases). Per the germline V gene, CDR1 is SNHLY and CDR2 is FYNNEI. With 7 bases removed from V and 3 bases from J, the gap between germline ends came to 15 bases. This CDR3 is 15 amino acids long. The CDR3 is CASKRSGADTGELFF. The CDR3 DNA sequence: TGTGCCAGCAAGCGGTCAGGGGCAGACACCGGGGAGCTGTTTTTT. The entire variable domain, with the rest obtained from reference TRBV2 and TRBJ2-2, is as follows: EPEVTQTPSHQVTQMGQEVILRCVPISNHLYFYWYRQILGQKVEFLVSFYNNEISEKSEIFDDQFSVERPDGSNFTLKIRSTKLEDSAMYFCASKRSGADTGELFFGEGSRLTVL.

J is TRBJ1-3 and V is TRBV7-8; tentative D call: TRBD1 (6 bases). Per the germline V gene, CDR1 is SGHVS and CDR2 is FQNEAQ. The CDR3 runs to 17 residues. Trimming cost V 5 bases and J 0 bases, with 17 bases left between them. The CDR3 here is CASSRLTGGASGNTIYF. CDR3 sequence (DNA): TGTGCCAGCAGCCGGCTGACGGGGGGCGCCTCTGGAAACACCATATATTTT.

The chain uses TRBV11-2 and TRBJ2-4; D is ambiguous. CDR3 length equals 14 residues. The V end lost 5 bases, the J end lost 0 bases, and 8 bases lay between the germline ends. Germline CDR1 and CDR2: SGHAT and FQNNGV. The CDR3 DNA sequence: TGTGCCAGCAGCCTGGCAATAGCCAAAAACATTCAGTACTTC. It specifies CASSLAIAKNIQYF.

This chain links TRBV4-3 with TRBJ1-2; D is unclear. V dropped 0 bases and J dropped 4 bases, with 15 bases sitting between them. This CDR3 has 16 residues. CDR1 is LGHNA, CDR2 YSLEER, per germline. CDR3 bases: TGCGCCAGCAGCCAAGACCCCTCCGGGTGGGTCTATGGCTACACCTTC. Translation gives CASSQDPSGWVYGYTF.

The rearrangement joins TRBV2 to TRBJ1-1; D not resolved. V gave up 10 bases and J gave up 1 base, with 7 bases separating them. The germline CDR1 and CDR2 sequences are SNHLY and FYNNEI. This CDR3 comprises 11 residues. The CDR3 DNA is TGTGCCACCGCACAGAACACTGAAGCTTTCTTT. It is translated as CATAQNTEAFF.

The chain joins TRBV4-1 to TRBJ1-2; 7 bases are a match to TRBD1. Trimming took 1 base from V and 8 from J; bases not matched to a gene: 4. CDR1 and CDR2 (germline): MGHRA, YSYEKL. The CDR3 covers 13 residues. CDR3 protein: CASSQGQGGGYTF. CDR3 nucleotides: TGCGCCAGCAGCCAAGGACAGGGCGGGGGCTACACCTTC.

The rearrangement links TRBV4-3 to TRBJ1-1, with 10 bases matching TRBD1. V dropped 3 bases and J dropped 10; count of bases not matched to a gene: 8. Germline V gene lookup returns CDR1 LGHNA and CDR2 YSLEER. This CDR3 spans 14 amino acids. CDR3 nucleotides: TGCGCCAGCAGCCACCCCGGACAGGGGGAAGGAGCTTTCTTT. Its translation: CASSHPGQGEGAFF.

The rearrangement links TRBV19 to TRBJ2-1; TRBD2 agrees at 9 bases. The CDR3 totals 15 residues. The germline V gene has CDR1 LNHDA and CDR2 SQIVND (reference sequence). Unmatched junction bases numbered 3, after V lost 4 bases and J lost 2 bases. As DNA, the CDR3 is TGTGCCAGTAGTACCCAGCGGGGGGCCTACAATGAGCAGTTCTTC. Its translation is CASSTQRGAYNEQFF.

The chain has TRBV4-1 and TRBJ2-3, with TRBD2 identical over 9 bases. This CDR3 spans 16 amino acids. From germline, CDR1 is MGHRA and CDR2 YSYEKL. J gave up 6 bases and V 1 base, and 8 bases lay outside the gene matches. CDR3 residues: CASSQVGGGGADTQYF. The DNA for the CDR3 is TGCGCCAGCAGCCAAGTGGGAGGCGGGGGGGCGGATACGCAGTATTTT.

This chain connects TRBV4-2 to TRBJ2-7, with 10 bases aligning to TRBD2. CDR1 is LGHNA, CDR2 YNFKEQ, per germline. This CDR3 has 20 amino acids. After removal of 0 bases from V and 4 bases from J, the junction contained 18 bases not matched to a gene. The CDR3 DNA is TGTGCCAGCAGCCAAGAACTTCGGGTTACTAGCGGGGTGTCAATGTACGAGCAGTACTTC. It specifies CASSQELRVTSGVSMYEQYF.

J is TRBJ1-1 and V is TRBV7-2; TRBD1 is a possible D gene (6 bases). Trimming removed 5 bases from V and 3 bases from J, with 13 bases in between. CDR1 SGHTA and CDR2 FQGNSA come from the germline V gene. The CDR3 has 14 residues. Here the CDR3 DNA reads TGTGCCAGCAGCACGCTACAGGGAGACACTGAAGCTTTCTTT. As protein: CASSTLQGDTEAFF.

CDR3 amino acids: CASSLSQGAETQYF. In nucleotides, the CDR3 is TGTGCCAGCAGCTTATCTCAGGGGGCTGAGACCCAGTACTTC. V gene TRBV7-9 combines with J gene TRBJ2-5, with 8 bases matching TRBD1. The CDR3 spans 14 residues. CDR1 and CDR2 from the germline V gene are SEHNR and FQNEAQ (reference sequence). J was trimmed by 5 bases and V by 2 bases; bases with no gene match: 4.

This chain joins TRBV6-6 and TRBJ2-2; TRBD1 agrees at 7 bases. There are 16 residues in the CDR3. Germline CDR1 MNHNY, CDR2 SVGAGI (reference sequence). Unmatched junction bases numbered 2, after V lost 1 base and J lost 0 bases. The CDR3 loop is CASSYFGQANTGELFF. In nucleotides, the CDR3 is TGTGCCAGCAGTTACTTCGGACAGGCGAACACCGGGGAGCTGTTTTTT.

The rearrangement joins TRBV3-1 (or the pseudogene TRBV3-2) to TRBJ1-1, with D maybe TRBD1 (5 bases). The CDR3 is made up of 13 amino acids. With 4 bases removed from V and 11 bases from J, the gap between germline ends came to 17 bases. Germline loops: CDR1 LGHDT, CDR2 YNNKEL (reference sequence). The CDR3 DNA reads as TGTGCCAGCAGCCCCCAGGGCGTTCTAGACGCTTTCTTT. Encoded protein: CASSPQGVLDAFF.

The gene calls are TRBV6-5 and TRBJ1-2, with 10 nucleotides matching TRBD1. J lost 3 bases, V lost 6 bases, and 4 bases had no gene match. Per the germline V gene, CDR1 is MNHEY and CDR2 is SVGAGI. The CDR3 has 14 residues. The CDR3 protein is CASRGTGDHYGYTF. DNA for the CDR3: TGTGCCAGCAGGGGGACAGGGGATCACTATGGCTACACCTTC.

This chain connects TRBV10-3 to TRBJ2-7; TRBD2 aligns across 7 bases. Germline V gene data show CDR1 as ENHRY and CDR2 as SYGVKD. CDR3 length: 13 residues. With 6 bases clipped from V and 4 bases from J, the junction kept 6 bases outside the gene matches. The CDR3 DNA reads as TGTGCCATCAGGGGGAGGGTAGAGTACGAGCAGTACTTC. Protein: CAIRGRVEYEQYF.

The rearrangement joins TRBV7-6 to TRBJ1-1; 11 nucleotides line up with TRBD1. From germline, CDR1 is SGHVS and CDR2 FNYEAQ. V trimming: 1 base; J trimming: 1 base; junction bases outside the gene matches: 2. This CDR3 spans 16 amino acids. The CDR3 region is CASSLGTGGRNTEAFF. The CDR3 region has the DNA TGTGCCAGCAGCTTAGGGACAGGGGGCAGGAACACTGAAGCTTTCTTT.

The V and J genes are TRBV18 and TRBJ2-5, with unresolved D. Between the trimmed V and J ends, which lost 2 bases and 5 bases, there was a span of 9 bases. This CDR3 region has 13 residues. Germline V gene data show CDR1 as KGHSH and CDR2 as LQKENI. This CDR3 reads CASSPNSRETQYF. In nucleotides, the CDR3 is TGTGCCAGCTCACCAAACTCCCGGGAGACCCAGTACTTC.

The chain combines TRBV5-6 with TRBJ2-1; D is unclear. Germline CDR1 reads SGHDT; CDR2 reads YYEEEE. The CDR3 loop spans 15 amino acids. V was cut by 0 bases and J by 4 bases, with 11 bases left in between. The CDR3: CASSLGWATYNEQFF. CDR3 coding DNA: TGTGCCAGCAGCTTGGGCTGGGCAACATACAATGAGCAGTTCTTC.

The chain links TRBV7-9 to TRBJ1-1, with 7 bases aligning to TRBD1. Germline values: CDR1 SEHNR, CDR2 FQNEAQ (reference sequence). This CDR3 comprises 14 residues. V shed 5 bases, J shed 6 bases, and the junction held 9 bases outside the gene matches. The CDR3 protein is CASSDRTGLSEAFF. The DNA of the CDR3 is TGTGCCAGCAGCGACAGGACAGGTCTTTCTGAAGCTTTCTTT.

This rearrangement joins TRBV7-2 to TRBJ1-2; possible D gene TRBD1, 6 bases. The CDR3 consists of 14 residues. Trimming pared 5 bases from V and 5 bases from J, leaving 15 bases between. Germline V gene lookup returns CDR1 SGHTA and CDR2 FQGNSA. The CDR3 sequence: CASSLVVRGYGYTF. In DNA form, the CDR3 reads TGTGCCAGCAGCCTGGTGGTTAGGGGGTATGGCTACACCTTC. The variable domain in full, with the rest retrieved from reference TRBV7-2 and TRBJ1-2, is GAGVSQSPSNKVTEKGKDVELRCDPISGHTALYWYRQSLGQGLEFLIYFQGNSAPDKSGLPSDRFSAERTGGSVSTLTIQRTQQEDSAVYLCASSLVVRGYGYTFGSGTRLTVV.

This clone showed up just a few times. CDR3 sequence reads: CASSQRDRVANQPQHF. As DNA, the CDR3 is TGTGCCAGTAGTCAAAGGGACAGGGTTGCCAATCAGCCCCAGCATTTT. The chain employs TRBV19 and TRBJ1-5; 9 nucleotides match TRBD1. This CDR3 region has 16 residues. Germline values: CDR1 LNHDA, CDR2 SQIVND (reference sequence). The junction had 8 bases not matched to a gene; V was cut back by 5 bases and J by 3 bases. Full variable domain (missing parts from reference TRBV19 and TRBJ1-5): DGGITQSPKYLFRKEGQNVTLSCEQNLNHDAMYWYRQDPGQGLRLIYYSQIVNDFQKGDIAEGYSVSREKKESFPLTVTSAQKNPTAFYLCASSQRDRVANQPQHFGDGTRLSIL.

This chain links TRBV13 with TRBJ1-1; tentative D call: TRBD1 (6 bases). The germline V gene encodes CDR1 PRHDT and CDR2 FYEKMQ (reference sequence). The CDR3 is 14 residues long. V shed 1 base and J shed 4 bases, with 10 bases lying between them. The CDR3 protein is CASSLDPQGTEAFF. CDR3 sequence (DNA): TGTGCCAGCAGCTTAGACCCACAGGGCACTGAAGCTTTCTTT.

The chain recombines TRBV2 with TRBJ1-1; 9 positions agree with TRBD1. Trimming cost V 6 bases and J 4 bases; bases outside gene matches: 6. CDR1 and CDR2 (germline): SNHLY, FYNNEI. This CDR3 is built from 14 residues. This CDR3 is CASSGDRVATEAFF. The CDR3 nucleotides read TGTGCCAGCAGCGGGGACAGGGTGGCCACTGAAGCTTTCTTT.

This chain connects TRBV9 to TRBJ1-3, with D uncertain. The CDR3 loop spans 14 amino acids. The V and J ends lost 4 bases and 3 bases respectively, with 11 bases between them. Germline loops: CDR1 SGDLS, CDR2 YYNGEE. CDR3: CASSQAGNGNTIYF. The CDR3 DNA follows: TGTGCCAGCAGCCAGGCGGGGAATGGAAACACCATATATTTT. The full variable domain, with the rest looked up from reference TRBV9 and TRBJ1-3, is DSGVTQTPKHLITATGQRVTLRCSPRSGDLSVYWYQQSLDQGLQFLIQYYNGEERAKGNILERFSAQQFPDLHSELNLSSLELGDSALYFCASSQAGNGNTIYFGEGSWLTVV.

V gene TRBV12-5 combines with J gene TRBJ1-1, with a tentative D call TRBD1 (5 bases). Trimming removed 2 bases from V and 1 base from J, with 17 bases in between. This CDR3 region has 17 residues. The germline V gene encodes CDR1 LGHNT and CDR2 FRNRAP. CDR3 in amino acids: CASGLPRGQYGNTEAFF. In DNA, the CDR3 is TGTGCTAGTGGTTTGCCGCGTGGACAATACGGGAACACTGAAGCTTTCTTT.

The chain links TRBV7-8 to TRBJ2-3; no firm D call. The V end lost 3 bases, the J end lost 0 bases, and 7 bases lay between the germline ends. This CDR3 contains 14 residues. CDR1 is SGHVS and CDR2 is FQNEAQ in the germline V gene. Here the CDR3 reads CASSFLPSTDTQYF. The CDR3 DNA reads as TGTGCCAGCAGCTTCCTTCCTAGCACAGATACGCAGTATTTT. Supplemented by reference TRBV7-8 and TRBJ2-3, the full variable domain reads GAGVSQSPRYKVAKRGQDVALRCDPISGHVSLFWYQQALGQGPEFLTYFQNEAQLDKSGLPSDRFFAERPEGSVSTLKIQRTQQEDSAVYLCASSFLPSTDTQYFGPGTRLTVL.